This is a list of T cell receptor beta chains from one sample in a study of read filtering for tumor transcriptome and immune sequencing. TCRdb recomputed calls from the reads with MiXCR, one row per CDR3 protein. This table holds approximately 62,000 distinct CDR3 sequences, approximately 18% found once. Sample: a population of CD138-negative cells sorted from bone marrow. These receptors were taken from a donor aged 40 or older with multiple myeloma. CDR3s include the opening cysteine and the closing phenylalanine or tryptophan. A D gene is named only where the DNA matches it firmly. Where a row states a size, it is once, few, many or the class of an expanded clone; other rows omit it.

d_call j_call clone_size v_call cdr3_nt cdr3_aa
NA TRBJ1-1 many TRBV29-1 TGCAGCGTTCGGGATTCCCCCACTGAAGCTTTCTTT CSVRDSPTEAFF
TRBD1 TRBJ2-2 many TRBV29-1 TGCAGCGTTGAACCACTGGGACAGGACACCGGGGAGCTGTTTTTT CSVEPLGQDTGELFF
NA TRBJ2-3 medium-sized TRBV5-1 TGTGCCAGCAGGACCGGGGGCACAGATACGCAGTATTTT CASRTGGTDTQYF
TRBD2 TRBJ2-1 many TRBV7-3 TGTGCCAGCAGCTTAAAGGGCGGGGGGTCGGGTGAGCAGTTCTTC CASSLKGGGSGEQFF
TRBD1 TRBJ1-6 few TRBV7-2 TGTGCCAGCAGCTTCCTGGGACAGGGGAGCTCCTATAATTCACCCCTCCACTTT CASSFLGQGSSYNSPLHF
NA TRBJ2-3 few TRBV5-4 TGTGCCAGCAGCTTGGTCATTTCGGAAACGCAGTATTTT CASSLVISETQYF
NA TRBJ2-2 NA TRBV6-1 TGTGCCAGCAGTGATCCGGGCAGGAACACCGGGGAGCTGTTTTTT CASSDPGRNTGELFF
NA TRBJ1-1 many TRBV20-1 TGCAGTAACAGCTTGAACACTGAAGCTTTCTTT CSNSLNTEAFF
TRBD2 TRBJ2-7 few TRBV20-1 TGCAGTGCAGGGACTAGCCGTTTAGAGAGACCGTACGAGCAGTACTTC CSAGTSRLERPYEQYF
TRBD2 TRBJ2-2 many TRBV20-1 TGCAGTGCTAGAGTAGCGGGAGTTCCTGGCGGGGAGCTGTTTTTT CSARVAGVPGGELFF
TRBD2 TRBJ2-7 many TRBV29-1 TGCAGCGCCAAGCGGGGGGACTACGAGCAGTACTTC CSAKRGDYEQYF
NA TRBJ1-1 NA TRBV3-1 TGTGCCAGCAGCCAAGACGAGGGGCCCTACACTGAAGCTTTCTTT CASSQDEGPYTEAFF
NA TRBJ1-1 many TRBV5-1 TGCGCCAGCCAAAAGCAGGGCGTTCGTGGCACTGAAGCTTTCTTT CASQKQGVRGTEAFF
NA TRBJ1-1 few TRBV29-1 TGCAGCGTTGTGTGGGGGAACACTGGAGCTTTCTTT CSVVWGNTGAFF
NA TRBJ2-5 many TRBV20-1 TGCAGTGCTAGAAGGGGGGAAGAGACCCAGTACTTC CSARRGEETQYF
NA TRBJ1-2 many TRBV4-1 TGCGCCAGCAGCCAAGACAAGGCCCCGAGCAGGGCCTATGGCTACACCTTC CASSQDKAPSRAYGYTF
NA TRBJ2-1 many TRBV5-1 TGCGCCAGCACAGGAAGGGGGTACAATGAGCAGTTCTTC CASTGRGYNEQFF
NA TRBJ2-1 many TRBV5-8 TGTGCCAGCAGCTCCCAGTATTCGCAGTTCTTC CASSSQYSQFF
TRBD1 TRBJ1-2 many TRBV29-1 TGCAGCGCAGCTCGGACAGGGGCAAATGGCTACACCTTC CSAARTGANGYTF
NA TRBJ2-1 many TRBV5-6 TGTGCCAGCAGCTTCACCGTCAATGAGCAGTTCTTC CASSFTVNEQFF
TRBD2 TRBJ2-7 many TRBV2 TGTGCCAGCAGTGGTGAACGGGGGGGCCTCGAGCAGTACTTC CASSGERGGLEQYF
NA TRBJ1-4 many TRBV18 TGTGCCAGCTCTCTCGGGGGTAATGAAAAACTGTTTTTT CASSLGGNEKLFF
NA TRBJ2-3 NA TRBV7-9 TGTGCCAGCAGCTTAGTTTCAGACATAGATACGCAGTATTTT CASSLVSDIDTQYF
TRBD2 TRBJ2-1 many TRBV5-4 TGTGCCAGCAGCTTAGAAGGCGGGAGCAATAGTGAGCAGTTCTTC CASSLEGGSNSEQFF
TRBD2 TRBJ2-3 many TRBV20-1 TGCAGTGCTACAAGGACTAGCGGGGGCGCAGATACGCAGTATTTT CSATRTSGGADTQYF
NA TRBJ2-3 many TRBV20-1 TGCAGTGCTAGAGTCCCGGGGAGCACAGATACGCAGTATTTT CSARVPGSTDTQYF
NA TRBJ2-5 NA TRBV28 TGTGCCAGCAGGATCCGACAGTCCCAAGAGACCCAGTACTTC CASRIRQSQETQYF
NA TRBJ2-1 NA TRBV5-1 TGCGCCAGCAGCACCTCACGGACTGAAGAGCAGTTCTTC CASSTSRTEEQFF
NA TRBJ1-1 many TRBV2 TGTGCCAGCAGGTACCCCCTACAGGGTCTCGACACTGAAGCTTTCTTT CASRYPLQGLDTEAFF
NA TRBJ1-6 NA TRBV23-1 TGCGCCAGCAGTCAATCGGGGGCCGATTTT CASSQSGADF
NA TRBJ1-1 many TRBV11-1 TGTGCCAGCACCCCGTGGGGCCAACCGAACACTGAAGCTTTCTTT CASTPWGQPNTEAFF
TRBD2 TRBJ2-7 few TRBV10-3 TGTGCCATCAGTGATATAGCGGGAGGGGCCTACGAGCAGTACTTC CAISDIAGGAYEQYF
NA TRBJ2-4 NA TRBV20-1 TGCTGTGCTAGATTTCCAGTTACCCCCAAAAACATCCAGTACTTC CCARFPVTPKNIQYF
TRBD2 TRBJ2-1 many TRBV7-3 TGTGCCAGCAGCTCGGGACTAGCGGGTGATGAGCAGTTCTTC CASSSGLAGDEQFF
NA TRBJ2-3 many TRBV20-1 TGCAGTGCTGAGACGGGACCTGAGGATACGCAGTATTTT CSAETGPEDTQYF
TRBD1 TRBJ2-6 once TRBV3-1 TGTGCCACAAGCCAGGTACAGGGGAGTGGGGCCAACGTCCTGACTTTC CATSQVQGSGANVLTF
NA TRBJ1-2 many TRBV19 TGTGCCAGTAGTATAGCGGAAGGCTACACCTTC CASSIAEGYTF
NA TRBJ1-6 few TRBV14 TGTGCCAGCAGCAATAATTCACCCCTCCACTTT CASSNNSPLHF
TRBD2 TRBJ2-2 many TRBV14 TGTGCCAGCAGCCAAGATTGGGGACTAGCGAACACCGGGGAGCTGTTTTTT CASSQDWGLANTGELFF
TRBD2 TRBJ2-1 many TRBV24-1 TGTGCCACCAGTGATCCTAGCGGGAGGGCCTATGAGCAGTTCTTC CATSDPSGRAYEQFF
NA TRBJ2-5 few TRBV5-4 TGTGCCAGCACAAACAGGGAGTACCAAGAGACCCAGTACTTC CASTNREYQETQYF
NA TRBJ1-2 many TRBV5-4 TGTGCCAGCAGCCCTGCGACATTCCGCGGCTACACCTTC CASSPATFRGYTF
NA TRBJ1-1 few TRBV30 TGTGCCTGGAGGATAAACCTGAACACTGAAGCTTTCTTT CAWRINLNTEAFF
NA TRBJ2-2 many TRBV2 TGTGCCTTCAAGGACAGCGCGAACACCGGGGAGCTGTTTTTT CAFKDSANTGELFF
NA TRBJ2-2 few TRBV12-5 TGTGCTAGTGCCTTTGGACAAAACACCGGGGAGCTGTTTTTT CASAFGQNTGELFF
TRBD1 TRBJ2-4 many TRBV7-6 TGTGCCAGCATCTTAGCCGTCTCAGGGGGCAAGGCCAAAAACATTCAGTACTTC CASILAVSGGKAKNIQYF
NA TRBJ2-7 few TRBV20-1 TGCAGTGCTAAGGGGTTGGACGCCTACGAGCAGTACTTC CSAKGLDAYEQYF
NA TRBJ2-1 many TRBV4-2 TGTGCCAGCAGCCAAGTCTTTCGGGGGAACAATGAGCAGTTCTTC CASSQVFRGNNEQFF
TRBD2 TRBJ2-7 many TRBV29-1 TGCAGCGTTGAAGATACGGCTAGCGGGAGGGTACGGTACTTC CSVEDTASGRVRYF
NA TRBJ2-2 many TRBV7-3 TGTGCCAGCAGCTTAATGGACGCGGCGAACACCGGGGAGCTGTTTTTT CASSLMDAANTGELFF
NA TRBJ2-7 many TRBV14 TGTGCCAGCAGCCAAGTTGGGACTGTCGAGCAGTACTTT CASSQVGTVEQYF
NA TRBJ1-2 NA TRBV14 TGTGCCAGCAGTCAGGGGAATAGCTATGGCTACACCTTC CASSQGNSYGYTF